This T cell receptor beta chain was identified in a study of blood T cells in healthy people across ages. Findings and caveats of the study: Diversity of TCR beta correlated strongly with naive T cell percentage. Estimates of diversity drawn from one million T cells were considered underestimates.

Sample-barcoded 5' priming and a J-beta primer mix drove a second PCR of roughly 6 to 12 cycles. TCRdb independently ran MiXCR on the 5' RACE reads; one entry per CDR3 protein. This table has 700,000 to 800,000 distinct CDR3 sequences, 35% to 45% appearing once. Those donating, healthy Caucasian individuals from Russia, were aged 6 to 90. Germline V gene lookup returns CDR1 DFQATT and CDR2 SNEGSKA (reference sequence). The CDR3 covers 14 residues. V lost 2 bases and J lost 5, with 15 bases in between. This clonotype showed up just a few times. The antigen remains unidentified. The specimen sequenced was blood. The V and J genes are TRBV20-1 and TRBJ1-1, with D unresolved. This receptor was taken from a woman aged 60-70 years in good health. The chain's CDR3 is CSARKGTSDTEAFF. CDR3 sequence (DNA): TGCAGTGCTAGAAAAGGAACAAGTGATACTGAAGCTTTCTTT.